A selection of T cell receptor beta chains follows, all from one sample in a study of blood T cell repertoires in COVID-19. This table comes from immunoSEQ multiplex PCR, and its TCRdb copy is limited to in-frame clones, with some not included. Counted here are about 200,000 clones, just over 85% occurring once; the ten biggest clones make up about 4.1%. Sequencing used peripheral blood. The receptors were sampled from a man aged 50-59 years with acute or convalescent COVID-19. The CDR3 runs from the conserved cysteine through the conserved F or W.

j_call v_call cdr3_aa
TRBJ2-5 TRBV7-9 CASSLGQGQVLTQYF
TRBJ1-5 TRBV19 CASSILGFNQPQHF
TRBJ1-2 TRBV9 CASSTGRTERRHGYTF
TRBJ1-4 TRBV5-1 CASSTGGSEKLFF
TRBJ1-2 TRBV27 CAQVGGAYYGYTF
TRBJ2-7 TRBV4-1 CASSQDLPGYYEQYF
TRBJ2-7 TRBV12-5 CASGGQTYEQYF
TRBJ1-2 TRBV2 CASRNRGPLYGYTF
TRBJ1-1 TRBV25-1 CASSAPGGDTEAFF
TRBJ2-7 TRBV25-1 CASSGGQGGLGYEQYF
TRBJ1-5 TRBV6-1 CASSEGRGNQPQHF
TRBJ2-7 TRBV5-1 CASSFGLAGVRASEQYF
TRBJ2-7 TRBV15 CATSSGQGPPYEQYF
TRBJ2-1 TRBV25-1 CASRSLTSGFYNEQFF
TRBJ2-2 TRBV5-1 CASSLGGTGELFF
TRBJ1-1 TRBV10-2 CASSPSEPNTEAFF
TRBJ1-1 TRBV5-4 CASRPRAGMNTEAFF